This T cell receptor (beta chain) was obtained from a study of blood T cell repertoires in COVID-19. Study-level background: Collection of acute and convalescent COVID-19 samples took place in the United States, Italy and Spain. Nucleic acid was either cDNA or gDNA, and it came from T cells, B-cell-depleted T cells, or PBMCs.

Germline V gene data show CDR1 as MNHNY and CDR2 as SVGAGI (reference sequence). CDR3 length equals 15 residues. Losses at the gene ends were 7 bases for V and 2 bases for J; bases not matched to a gene: 8. As processed by the authors: Nucleated cell counts were estimated from reference gene primer amplification. The data were produced by immunoSEQ multiplex PCR, yet TCRdb's version contains in-frame clones alone and is incomplete. The V and J calls and clone size come from that table; D and trimming were worked out from the DNA. Found here are more than 120,000 clones, around four fifths of them singletons; the top ten hold about 5%.

This TCR derives from a human donor in a cohort sampled during active COVID-19. Sequencing was performed on peripheral blood. The V gene is TRBV6-6, the J gene TRBJ2-5; TRBD2 agrees at 9 bases. The CDR3 region has the DNA TGTGCCAGCACCCTGGGACTAGCTATACAAGAGACCCAGTACTTC. Amino acid sequence: CASTLGLAIQETQYF.